This TCR beta chain is from a study of PD-1 blockade in classical Hodgkin lymphoma. Germline V CDR1 and CDR2: LGHNA, YNFKEQ. Trimming removed 0 bases at V and 7 bases at J, with 15 bases between. This CDR3 has 15 residues. The table lists this clone with a few counts. The antigen is unknown. Points from the study as a whole: Lower baseline TCR diversity was reported for newly diagnosed patients than for healthy donors. A significant rise in TCR diversity by C4D1 was seen for CD4+ but not CD8+ cells.

Described time point: cycle 4 day 1 (C4D1), after 6 weeks of nivolumab. Every patient had relapsed following autologous stem cell transplantation, and cohorts differed in brentuximab vedotin exposure. Purification of CD4+ T cells from thawed PBMCs was performed via magnetic negative selection. Patients showed best responses of complete response, partial response or progressive disease. TCRdb keeps only in-frame clones here, not all; method: immunoSEQ multiplex PCR. Of about 32,000 clones detected, around nine tenths appear once; the ten largest clones hold around 0.3%. The sequencing used CD4+ T cells from blood, collected before the fourth cycle of nivolumab. The chain has TRBV4-2 and TRBJ1-2; D not resolved. This sequence was found in a human donor with classical Hodgkin lymphoma. The CDR3 sequence: CASSQDPVPRGGYTF. The CDR3 nucleotides are TGTGCCAGCAGCCAAGATCCTGTGCCCCGGGGTGGCTACACCTTC.